This TCR beta chain stems from a study of T cells in Graves' hyperthyroidism and ophthalmopathy. The wider study: Once the initial diagnosis was made, peripheral blood was obtained before any treatment.

The V end lost 5 bases, the J end lost 4 bases, and 11 bases lay between the germline ends. In germline, CDR1 is MNHEY, CDR2 SVGEGT. This CDR3 is 13 amino acids long. Amplified TCR beta CDR3 regions derived from RNA transcripts. First-round RT-PCR with HTBI primers amplified the TCR CDR3 region. MiXCR, applied by TCRdb to the multiplex PCR reads, yields one record per CDR3 protein. The sample contains 400,000 to 500,000 distinct CDR3 sequences, roughly 13% of which appear only once. The study, taken as a whole, reports: Most thyroid clonotypes expanded above 0.001 appeared in blood too.

Concerning this clonotype itself: Its antigen is not known.

Diagnoses used clinical symptoms, serum thyroxine and TRAb, thyroid ultrasound and orbital computed tomography. This clonotype was obtained from a woman aged 18-29 years with Graves' hyperthyroidism. The chain links TRBV6-2 or TRBV6-3 to TRBJ1-2; D gene ambiguous. Source material: blood. CDR3 protein: CASSTAGPYGYTF. In DNA form, the CDR3 reads TGTGCCAGCAGTACGGCAGGTCCCTATGGCTACACCTTC.